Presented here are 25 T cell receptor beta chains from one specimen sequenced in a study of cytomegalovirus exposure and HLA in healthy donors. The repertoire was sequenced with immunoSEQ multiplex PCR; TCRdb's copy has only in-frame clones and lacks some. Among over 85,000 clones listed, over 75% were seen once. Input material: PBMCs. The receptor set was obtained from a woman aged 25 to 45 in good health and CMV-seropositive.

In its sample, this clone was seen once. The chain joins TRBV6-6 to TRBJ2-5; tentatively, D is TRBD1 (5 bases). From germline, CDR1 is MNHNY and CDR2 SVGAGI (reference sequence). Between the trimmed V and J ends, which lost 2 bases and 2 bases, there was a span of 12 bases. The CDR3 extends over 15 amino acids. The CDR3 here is CASSYGAGSQETQYF. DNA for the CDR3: TGTGCCAGCAGTTACGGGGCAGGCTCTCAAGAGACCCAGTACTTC.

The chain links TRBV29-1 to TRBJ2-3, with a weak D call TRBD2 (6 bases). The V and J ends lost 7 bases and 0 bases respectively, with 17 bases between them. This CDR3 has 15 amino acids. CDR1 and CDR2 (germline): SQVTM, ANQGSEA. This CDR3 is CSGSGTLDSTDTQYF. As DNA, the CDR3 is TGCAGCGGGTCCGGGACTTTAGATAGCACAGATACGCAGTATTTT.

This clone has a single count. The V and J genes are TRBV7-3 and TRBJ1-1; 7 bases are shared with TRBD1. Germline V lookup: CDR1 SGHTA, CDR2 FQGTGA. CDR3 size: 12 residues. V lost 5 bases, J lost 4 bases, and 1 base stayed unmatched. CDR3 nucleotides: TGTGCCAGCAGCCCAGGGGGCACTGAAGCTTTCTTT. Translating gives CASSPGGTEAFF.

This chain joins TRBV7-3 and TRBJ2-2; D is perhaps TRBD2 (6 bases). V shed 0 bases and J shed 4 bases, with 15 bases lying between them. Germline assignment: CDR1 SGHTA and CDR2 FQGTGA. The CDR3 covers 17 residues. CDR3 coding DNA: TGTGCCAGCAGCTTAACGGTACGGGAGCGATTCACCGGGGAGCTGTTTTTT. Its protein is CASSLTVRERFTGELFF.

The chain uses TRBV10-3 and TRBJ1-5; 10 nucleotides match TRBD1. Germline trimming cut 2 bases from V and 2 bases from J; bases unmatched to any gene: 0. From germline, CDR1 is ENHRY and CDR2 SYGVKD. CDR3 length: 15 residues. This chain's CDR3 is CAISEGTGGNQPQHF. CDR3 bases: TGTGCCATCAGTGAGGGGACAGGGGGCAATCAGCCCCAGCATTTT.

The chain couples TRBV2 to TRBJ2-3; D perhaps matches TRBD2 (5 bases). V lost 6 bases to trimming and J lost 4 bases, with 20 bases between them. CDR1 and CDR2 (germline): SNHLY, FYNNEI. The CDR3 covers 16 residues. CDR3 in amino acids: CASSLRGLSSPDTQYF. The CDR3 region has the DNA TGTGCCAGCAGCCTCCGAGGACTCTCGAGCCCAGATACGCAGTATTTT. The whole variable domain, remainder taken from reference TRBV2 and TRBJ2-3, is EPEVTQTPSHQVTQMGQEVILRCVPISNHLYFYWYRQILGQKVEFLVSFYNNEISEKSEIFDDQFSVERPDGSNFTLKIRSTKLEDSAMYFCASSLRGLSSPDTQYFGPGTRLTVL.

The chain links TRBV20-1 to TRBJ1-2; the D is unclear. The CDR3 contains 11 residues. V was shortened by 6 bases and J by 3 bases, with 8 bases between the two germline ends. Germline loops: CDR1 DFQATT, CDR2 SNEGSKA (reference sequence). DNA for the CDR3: TGCAGTGCCCAAACGGACTATGGCTACACCTTC. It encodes CSAQTDYGYTF.

CDR3 in amino acids: CASSLDRGLSQGYTF. In DNA, the CDR3 is TGCGCCAGCAGCCTCGACAGGGGGTTGTCGCAAGGCTACACCTTC. The chain uses TRBV4-3 and TRBJ1-2; 9 bases agree with TRBD1. This CDR3 is 15 amino acids long. Germline CDR1 LGHNA, CDR2 YSLEER. Trimming removed 4 bases from V and 8 bases from J; junction bases left unmatched: 11.

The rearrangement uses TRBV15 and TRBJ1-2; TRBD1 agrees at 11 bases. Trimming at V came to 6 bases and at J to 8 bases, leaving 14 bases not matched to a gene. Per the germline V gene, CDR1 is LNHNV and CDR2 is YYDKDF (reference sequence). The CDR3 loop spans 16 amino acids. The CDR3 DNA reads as TGTGCCACCAGGCCCGCCCCCGGACAGGGGGCGCGGGGCTACACCTTC. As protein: CATRPAPGQGARGYTF.

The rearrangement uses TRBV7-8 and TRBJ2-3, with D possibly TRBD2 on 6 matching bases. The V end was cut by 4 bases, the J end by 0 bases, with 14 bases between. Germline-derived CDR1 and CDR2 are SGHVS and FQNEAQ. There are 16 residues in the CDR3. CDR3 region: CASSSPGLTSTDTQYF. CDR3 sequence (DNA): TGTGCCAGCAGCTCGCCGGGACTGACTAGCACAGATACGCAGTATTTT.

CDR3: CASSVRLASQYQETQYF. CDR3 in DNA: TGTGCCAGCAGCGTCCGACTAGCCTCCCAGTACCAAGAGACCCAGTACTTC. The chain combines TRBV11-2 with TRBJ2-5; 7 bases align to TRBD2. Germline V gene sequence: CDR1 SGHAT, CDR2 FQNNGV. The trim removed 5 bases at V and 0 bases at J, leaving 12 bases unmatched. The CDR3 contains 17 residues.

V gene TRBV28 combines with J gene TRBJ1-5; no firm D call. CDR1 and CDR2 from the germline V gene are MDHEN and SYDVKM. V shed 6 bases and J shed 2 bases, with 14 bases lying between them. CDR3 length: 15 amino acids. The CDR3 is CASSTAWRGNQPQHF. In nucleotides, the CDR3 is TGTGCCAGCAGCACCGCCTGGAGGGGCAATCAGCCCCAGCATTTT.

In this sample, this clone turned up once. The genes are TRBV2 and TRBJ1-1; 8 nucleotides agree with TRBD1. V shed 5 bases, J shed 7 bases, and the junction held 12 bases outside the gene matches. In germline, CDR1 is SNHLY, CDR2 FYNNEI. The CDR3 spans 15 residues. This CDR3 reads CASSRDRFPTYEAFF. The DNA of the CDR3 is TGTGCCAGCAGTAGGGACAGGTTTCCCACTTATGAAGCTTTCTTT.

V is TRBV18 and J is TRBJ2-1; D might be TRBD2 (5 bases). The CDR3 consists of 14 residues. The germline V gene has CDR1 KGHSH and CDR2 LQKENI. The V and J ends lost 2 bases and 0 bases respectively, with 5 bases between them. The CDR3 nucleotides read TGTGCCAGCTCACCAGGGAGCTCCTACAATGAGCAGTTCTTC. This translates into CASSPGSSYNEQFF. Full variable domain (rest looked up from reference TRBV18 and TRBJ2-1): NAGVMQNPRHLVRRRGQEARLRCSPMKGHSHVYWYRQLPEEGLKFMVYLQKENIIDESGMPKERFSAEFPKEGPSILRIQQVVRGDSAAYFCASSPGSSYNEQFFGPGTRLTVL.

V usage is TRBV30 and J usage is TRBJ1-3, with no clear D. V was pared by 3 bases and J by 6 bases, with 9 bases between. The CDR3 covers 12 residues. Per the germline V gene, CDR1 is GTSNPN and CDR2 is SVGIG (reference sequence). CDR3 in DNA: TGTGCCTGGAGACAGCAGGCAAACACCATATATTTT. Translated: CAWRQQANTIYF.

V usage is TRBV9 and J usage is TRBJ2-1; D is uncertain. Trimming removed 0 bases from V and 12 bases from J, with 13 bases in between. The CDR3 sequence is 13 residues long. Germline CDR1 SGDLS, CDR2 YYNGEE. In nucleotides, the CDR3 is TGTGCCAGCAGCGTAGGGTACGCGGAACCGCAGTTCTTC. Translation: CASSVGYAEPQFF.

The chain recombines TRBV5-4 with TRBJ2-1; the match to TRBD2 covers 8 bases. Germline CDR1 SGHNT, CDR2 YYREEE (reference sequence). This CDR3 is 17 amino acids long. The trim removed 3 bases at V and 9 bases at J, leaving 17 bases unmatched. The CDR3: CASSSGRSGSTLSEQFF. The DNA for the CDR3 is TGTGCCAGCAGCTCGGGTCGAAGCGGGAGTACGTTAAGTGAGCAGTTCTTC.

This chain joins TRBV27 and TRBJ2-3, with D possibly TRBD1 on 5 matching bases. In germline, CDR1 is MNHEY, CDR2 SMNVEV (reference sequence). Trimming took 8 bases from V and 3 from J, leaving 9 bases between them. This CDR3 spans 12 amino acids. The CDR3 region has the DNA TGTGCCAGCTCTAAGGGGACAGATACGCAGTATTTT. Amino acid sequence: CASSKGTDTQYF.

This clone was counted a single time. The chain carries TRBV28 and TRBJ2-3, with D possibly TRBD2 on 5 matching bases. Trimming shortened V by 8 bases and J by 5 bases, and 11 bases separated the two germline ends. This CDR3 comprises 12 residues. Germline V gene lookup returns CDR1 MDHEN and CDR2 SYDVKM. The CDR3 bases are TGTGCCAGCGGCGGGCCGCGAGATACGCAGTATTTT. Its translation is CASGGPRDTQYF.

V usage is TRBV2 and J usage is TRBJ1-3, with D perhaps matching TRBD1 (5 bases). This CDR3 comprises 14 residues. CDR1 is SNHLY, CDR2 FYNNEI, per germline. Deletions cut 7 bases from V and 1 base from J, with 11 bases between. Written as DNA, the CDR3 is TGTGCCAGCACCCAGGGCTGGTCTGGAAACACCATATATTTT. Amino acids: CASTQGWSGNTIYF.

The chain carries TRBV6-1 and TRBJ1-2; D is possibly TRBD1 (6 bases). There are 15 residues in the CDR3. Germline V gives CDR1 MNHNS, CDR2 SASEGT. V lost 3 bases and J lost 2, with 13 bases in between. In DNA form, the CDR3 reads TGTGCCAGCAGTGATTATCGACAGGACAACTATGGCTACACCTTC. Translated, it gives CASSDYRQDNYGYTF.

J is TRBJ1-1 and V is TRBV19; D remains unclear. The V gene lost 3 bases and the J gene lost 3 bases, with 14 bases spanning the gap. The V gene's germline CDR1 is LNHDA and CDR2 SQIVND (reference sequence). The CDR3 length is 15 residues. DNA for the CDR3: TGTGCCAGTAGTATTGATGGGAGTTTATACACTGAAGCTTTCTTT. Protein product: CASSIDGSLYTEAFF. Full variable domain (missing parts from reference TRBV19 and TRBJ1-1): DGGITQSPKYLFRKEGQNVTLSCEQNLNHDAMYWYRQDPGQGLRLIYYSQIVNDFQKGDIAEGYSVSREKKESFPLTVTSAQKNPTAFYLCASSIDGSLYTEAFFGQGTRLTVV.

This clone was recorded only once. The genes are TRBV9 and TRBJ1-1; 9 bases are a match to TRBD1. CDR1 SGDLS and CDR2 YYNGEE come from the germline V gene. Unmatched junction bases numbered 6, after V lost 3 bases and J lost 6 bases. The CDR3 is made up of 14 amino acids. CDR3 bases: TGTGCCAGCAGCGGCCGGGACAGGGAGGCTGAAGCTTTCTTT. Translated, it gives CASSGRDREAEAFF.

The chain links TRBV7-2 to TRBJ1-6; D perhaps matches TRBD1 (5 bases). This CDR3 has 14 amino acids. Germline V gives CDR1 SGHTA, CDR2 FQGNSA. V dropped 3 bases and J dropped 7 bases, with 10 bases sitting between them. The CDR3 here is CASSFQGGNSPLHF. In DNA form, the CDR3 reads TGTGCCAGCAGCTTCCAGGGAGGCAATTCACCCCTCCACTTT.

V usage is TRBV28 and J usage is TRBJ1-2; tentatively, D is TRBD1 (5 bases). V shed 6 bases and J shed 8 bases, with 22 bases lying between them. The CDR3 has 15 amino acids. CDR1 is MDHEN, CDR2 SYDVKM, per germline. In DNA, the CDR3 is TGTGCCAGCAGACCCCTCGTGGGGCCTTTTGAAGGCTACACCTTC. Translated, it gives CASRPLVGPFEGYTF.